The 24 T cell receptor beta chains below all came from one sample that was sequenced in a study of T cell responses to AZD1222 COVID-19 vaccine. Clones were sequenced by immunoSEQ multiplex PCR, and TCRdb holds only the in-frame ones, with some missing. The profile shows about 220,000 clones, around 93% of them singletons. Sequencing used peripheral blood, obtained on day 0 of MenACWY control vaccination. These receptors were obtained from an adult in good health.

The chain links TRBV6-5 to TRBJ1-4; the D gene is possibly TRBD1 (6 bases). Germline CDR1 MNHEY, CDR2 SVGAGI. V was cut by 6 bases and J by 8 bases, with 16 bases left in between. The CDR3 extends over 14 amino acids. The CDR3 coding sequence is TGTGCCAGCAGGCGACAGGTTCGGTGGGAAAAACTGTTTTTT. Translated: CASRRQVRWEKLFF.

The chain has TRBV6-6 and TRBJ1-5, with D maybe TRBD1 (5 bases). Trimming removed 4 bases from V and 0 bases from J, with 10 bases in between. Looked up from germline, CDR1 is MNHNY and CDR2 is SVGAGI (reference sequence). The CDR3 is 15 amino acids. CDR3 DNA: TGTGCCAGCAGTTGGGACGCACTTAGCAATCAGCCCCAGCATTTT. Translation: CASSWDALSNQPQHF.

This chain uses TRBV9 with TRBJ2-2, with D hard to call. The CDR3 sequence is 15 residues long. Germline V lookup: CDR1 SGDLS, CDR2 YYNGEE. V shed 0 bases and J shed 3 bases, with 9 bases lying between them. DNA for the CDR3: TGTGCCAGCAGCGTAGGGCTCTCCCACACCGGGGAGCTGTTTTTT. Residues: CASSVGLSHTGELFF.

This chain uses TRBV6-5 with TRBJ1-1; TRBD1 aligns across 7 bases. Germline V gene lookup returns CDR1 MNHEY and CDR2 SVGAGI. The CDR3 has 15 amino acids. With V trimmed by 6 bases and J by 1 base, 8 bases remained unmatched. This CDR3 reads CASRGPGQKNTEAFF. Written as DNA, the CDR3 is TGTGCCAGCAGGGGCCCGGGACAGAAGAACACTGAAGCTTTCTTT.

Of note for this clone: Additional DNA sequences in this sample encode the identical CDR3. CDR3 in DNA: TGTGCCAGCAGTTTTACCGTGAACACTGAAGCTTTCTTT. This gives the protein CASSFTVNTEAFF. This chain links TRBV12-3 or TRBV12-4 with TRBJ1-1; D unresolved. This CDR3 is 13 amino acids long. Trimming removed 3 bases at V and 0 bases at J, with 5 bases between.

The rearrangement links TRBV6-5 to TRBJ1-1; unclear D gene. CDR1 and CDR2 from the germline V gene are MNHEY and SVGAGI. CDR3 length: 15 amino acids. V was cut by 3 bases and J by 1 base, with 12 bases left in between. DNA for the CDR3: TGTGCCAGCAGTTATTTCGGACGCCCGAACACTGAAGCTTTCTTT. It encodes CASSYFGRPNTEAFF.

V is TRBV6-5 and J is TRBJ1-1; 10 positions agree with TRBD1. CDR1 is MNHEY and CDR2 is SVGAGI in the germline V gene. The CDR3 length is 15 residues. V gave up 0 bases and J gave up 4 bases; unmatched junction bases: 2. Here the CDR3 DNA reads TGTGCCAGCAGTTACTCCAGGACAGGGGGCACTGAAGCTTTCTTT. The encoded protein is CASSYSRTGGTEAFF.

This chain links TRBV3-1 (or the pseudogene TRBV3-2) with TRBJ2-7; D remains ambiguous. The CDR3 has 14 residues. V was trimmed by 4 bases and J by 1 base, leaving 11 bases between them. Looked up from germline, CDR1 is LGHDT and CDR2 is YNNKEL (reference sequence). The CDR3 region has the DNA TGTGCCAGCAGCCCCCGATTACTTTCCTACGAGCAGTACTTC. Translation: CASSPRLLSYEQYF.

V usage is TRBV5-6 and J usage is TRBJ2-2; the D is unclear. The CDR3 sequence is 13 residues long. The germline CDR1 and CDR2 sequences are SGHDT and YYEEEE. Between the trimmed V and J ends, which lost 1 base and 6 bases, there was a span of 7 bases. For the CDR3, the DNA is TGTGCCAGCAGCTTGCGTAAAGCCGGGGAGCTGTTTTTT. It specifies CASSLRKAGELFF.

The CDR3 is CASSLSGQGHGYTF. CDR3 bases: TGTGCCAGCAGTTTATCGGGACAGGGTCATGGCTACACCTTC. J is TRBJ1-2 and V is TRBV28, with TRBD1 matching over 9 bases. In germline, CDR1 is MDHEN, CDR2 SYDVKM. CDR3 size: 14 residues. V shed 1 base and J 6 bases; nucleotides not matched to a gene: 3.

This rearrangement joins TRBV28 to TRBJ1-3; no reliable D call. From germline, CDR1 is MDHEN and CDR2 SYDVKM. CDR3 size: 14 residues. Deletions cut 6 bases from V and 4 bases from J, with 13 bases between. The CDR3 spells CASRDGSSGNTIYF. CDR3 nucleotide sequence: TGTGCCAGCAGGGATGGGTCGTCAGGAAACACCATATATTTT.

This rearrangement joins TRBV11-2 to TRBJ1-2; 7 bases fit TRBD1. Germline lookup yields CDR1 SGHAT and CDR2 FQNNGV. CDR3 length equals 13 residues. With 5 bases clipped from V and 8 bases from J, the junction kept 8 bases outside the gene matches. The CDR3 DNA follows: TGTGCCAGCAGCCCAGACAGGGTGAGCGGCTACACCTTC. Protein: CASSPDRVSGYTF.

The chain combines TRBV7-2 with TRBJ1-6, with a tentative D call TRBD1 (6 bases). The CDR3 has 15 residues. In germline, CDR1 is SGHTA, CDR2 FQGNSA. Trimming stripped 5 bases from V and 4 bases from J, with 12 bases between. In nucleotides, the CDR3 is TGTGCCAGCAGCCCCCAAGGACAGTATAATTCACCCCTCCACTTT. Its protein is CASSPQGQYNSPLHF.

DNA of the CDR3: TGCGCCAGCAGTTGGACGGCTACGAGCTATGGCTACACCTTC. Amino acids: CASSWTATSYGYTF. The chain couples TRBV5-1 to TRBJ1-2; D gene uncertain. The CDR3 is made up of 14 amino acids. The ends were cut back, 5 bases at V and 4 bases at J, with 15 bases in the middle. Germline CDR1 SGHRS, CDR2 YFSETQ.

The genes are TRBV3-1 (or the pseudogene TRBV3-2) and TRBJ2-1; 10 bases match TRBD2. The CDR3 consists of 16 residues. After removal of 0 bases from V and 6 bases from J, the junction contained 5 bases not matched to a gene. CDR1 LGHDT and CDR2 YNNKEL come from the germline V gene (reference sequence). The DNA of the CDR3 is TGTGCCAGCAGCCAAGATCTGCTAGCGGGAGTCAATGAGCAGTTCTTC. Translating it yields CASSQDLLAGVNEQFF.

The rearrangement uses TRBV18 and TRBJ2-3, with D possibly matching TRBD2 (6 bases). Germline V CDR1 and CDR2: KGHSH, LQKENI. The CDR3 contains 18 residues. Between the trimmed V and J ends, which lost 6 bases and 0 bases, there was a span of 22 bases. CDR3: CASSASPGEATSTDTQYF. The CDR3 bases are TGTGCCAGCTCCGCATCCCCTGGGGAGGCCACTAGCACAGATACGCAGTATTTT.

This chain connects TRBV18 to TRBJ1-5, with D possibly TRBD1 on 6 matching bases. This CDR3 region has 17 residues. Germline V gene sequence: CDR1 KGHSH, CDR2 LQKENI. V was pared by 3 bases and J by 4 bases, with 19 bases between. The CDR3 protein is CASSPTSGGARNQPQHF. CDR3 nucleotides: TGTGCCAGCTCACCCACCTCGGGGGGGGCTCGAAATCAGCCCCAGCATTTT.

The chain combines TRBV11-2 with TRBJ2-3; TRBD2 agrees at 10 bases. Germline V CDR1 and CDR2: SGHAT, FQNNGV. Unmatched junction bases numbered 5, after V lost 0 bases and J lost 5 bases. This CDR3 spans 16 amino acids. CDR3 amino acids: CASSLDRAGGRDTQYF. DNA for the CDR3: TGTGCCAGCAGCTTAGATAGAGCGGGGGGGCGAGATACGCAGTATTTT.

This chain links TRBV30 with TRBJ1-2; no clear D. Germline V gene sequence: CDR1 GTSNPN, CDR2 SVGIG (reference sequence). The CDR3 spans 13 residues. Trimming shortened V by 0 bases and J by 8 bases, and 13 bases separated the two germline ends. The CDR3: CAWSVQTATGYTF. Here the CDR3 DNA reads TGTGCCTGGAGTGTACAGACGGCCACAGGCTACACCTTC.

The chain uses TRBV30 and TRBJ1-5; 7 bases agree with TRBD1. Trimming cost V 7 bases and J 2 bases; bases outside gene matches: 8. Germline V CDR1 and CDR2: GTSNPN, SVGIG (reference sequence). The CDR3 loop spans 14 amino acids. The chain's CDR3 is CALTSGTGNQPQHF. The CDR3 DNA sequence: TGTGCCTTGACTTCCGGGACAGGCAATCAGCCCCAGCATTTT.

This chain links TRBV6-5 with TRBJ1-4, with 8 nucleotides matching TRBD1. Germline V gene data show CDR1 as MNHEY and CDR2 as SVGAGI. The CDR3 loop spans 14 amino acids. Trimming removed 4 bases from V and 8 bases from J; junction bases left unmatched: 6. CDR3 residues: CASSSDRGREKLFF. CDR3 nucleotide sequence: TGTGCCAGCAGTTCAGACAGGGGTCGGGAAAAACTGTTTTTT.

This clone has a single count. J is TRBJ2-2 and V is TRBV27; D unresolved. Deletions cut 6 bases from V and 6 bases from J, with 8 bases between. Germline V gene data show CDR1 as MNHEY and CDR2 as SMNVEV (reference sequence). The CDR3 consists of 12 residues. The CDR3 loop reads CASRNLAGELFF. Here the CDR3 DNA reads TGTGCCAGCAGAAACCTTGCCGGGGAGCTGTTTTTT.

The chain joins TRBV6-6 to TRBJ2-7; 8 nucleotides align to TRBD2. Germline loops: CDR1 MNHNY, CDR2 SVGAGI (reference sequence). The trim removed 6 bases at V and 6 bases at J, leaving 16 bases unmatched. The CDR3 length is 16 residues. The CDR3 reads CASRGSGGHPKGEQYF. CDR3 bases: TGTGCCAGCAGAGGGAGCGGGGGACACCCGAAAGGCGAGCAGTACTTC.

This rearrangement joins TRBV6-2 or TRBV6-3 to TRBJ1-2; D uncertain. This CDR3 is 13 amino acids long. The germline gives CDR1 MNHEY, CDR2 SVGEGT. Trimming stripped 1 base from V and 11 bases from J, with 14 bases between. The CDR3 nucleotides read TGTGCCAGCAGTTACTTCCTGGACCTGGGATACACCTTC. This gives the protein CASSYFLDLGYTF.